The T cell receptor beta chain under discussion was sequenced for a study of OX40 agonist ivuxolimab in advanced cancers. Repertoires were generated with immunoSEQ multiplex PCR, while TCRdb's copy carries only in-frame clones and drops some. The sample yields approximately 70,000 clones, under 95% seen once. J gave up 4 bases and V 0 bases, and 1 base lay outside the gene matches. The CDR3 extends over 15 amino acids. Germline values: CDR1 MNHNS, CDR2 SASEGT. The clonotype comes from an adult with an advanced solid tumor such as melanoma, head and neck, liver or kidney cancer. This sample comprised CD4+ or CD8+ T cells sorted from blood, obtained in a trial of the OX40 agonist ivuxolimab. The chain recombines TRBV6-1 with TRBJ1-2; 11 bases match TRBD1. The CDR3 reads CASSEAGTGGYGYTF. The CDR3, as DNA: TGTGCCAGCAGTGAAGCAGGGACAGGGGGCTATGGCTACACCTTC.